This note documents a single TCR beta chain sequence. It has no known antigen specificity. No qualities accompany the bases; no much larger clone lies one base away. Libraries came from the immunoSEQ multiplex PCR assay. A mixture of 60 forward primers for TCR Vbeta segments and 13 reverse primers for TCR Jbeta segments was used in the multiplex PCR. Amplification of the CDR3 region of rearranged TCR beta genes was performed with a multiplex PCR assay on genomic DNA. The Illumina HiSeq System was used to sequence the amplified TCR beta libraries as 87-base-pair reads. The original pipeline was this. In a later analysis, around 80 million unique TCR beta chains were counted across the 650 to 700 repertoires, and roughly 11 million of these chains were shared by at least two donors. To remove PCR and sequencing errors, raw reads were error-corrected and collapsed into unique sequences using a nearest-neighbor algorithm that merged closely related sequences. V, D and J gene segments were assigned by aligning CDR3 sequences to IMGT reference sequences. For a sequence to be retained, a match of at least six nucleotides was required to both a V gene segment and a J gene segment. Rearrangements were classified as productive when the CDR3 lacked stop codons and remained in frame with V and J, and all other rearrangements were classified as non-productive. CDR3 was defined according to IMGT convention as the region running from the second conserved V-encoded cysteine to the conserved J-encoded phenylalanine. In an earlier analysis of 500 to 650 of the donors, sequences lacking an unambiguous match to a single V gene segment were excluded. An earlier analysis of a few hundred of the donors called V segments functional above 56.7% productive rearrangements and segregating when the between-donor standard deviation exceeded 5%. To diagnose cytomegalovirus status from the catalog of TCR beta chain sequences, a statistical classification framework was built. In a later analysis, V and J genes were assigned by comparing TCR nucleotide sequences against IMGT/GENE-DB human TR gene sequences. A later analysis assigned CDR3 sequences and most-parsimonious VDJ recombination scenarios with the TCRdist pipeline. In a later analysis, each TCR beta chain was defined by its CDR3 amino acid sequence together with its V-gene family, and reads without a unique V-gene family were excluded. In a later analysis, fewer than 600 highly shared, low-generation-probability nucleotide sequences were removed to address suspected cross-contamination and a sequencing artifact. For each public chain, a later analysis derived a clonal expansion index from normalized ranks of inferred template counts within each repertoire. Generation probabilities in a later analysis came from a VDJ recombination model fitted to out-of-frame rearrangements, and those results were checked against IGoR. In a later analysis, hypergeometric tests were used to score TCR-TCR, TCR-HLA and TCR-CMV co-occurrence, with a repertoire-size bias correction applied to TCR pairs. False discovery rates were estimated in a later analysis by permuting HLA or CMV assignments 20 times. In a later analysis, co-occurring TCRs were grouped using DBSCAN, with TCRdist sequence similarity added in when clustering inside HLA-allele-positive subsets. Repertoires with fewer than 30,000 or more than 120,000 public chains, plus five repertoires with anomalous nucleotide sharing, were excluded from co-occurrence clustering. The immuneACCESS repertoire file appears here via TCRdb, limited to in-frame rearrangements. These files lack a portion of the clones; in checked studies, under half of the deficit traces to unresolved V genes, and the cause of the others is not known. That table is the source of V, J and clone size, and D and trimming were worked out from the DNA. The sample profile shows approximately 190,000 clones; more than 60% of them were found once. The ten most abundant clones make up roughly 2.1% of the sample.

These data are taken from a study of cytomegalovirus exposure and HLA in healthy donors (TCRdb year 2017). Context from the whole study: An earlier analysis of several hundred of the donors reported 250 to 300 Gb of sequence data and 117 million unique TCR beta sequences obtained from 180 million or so T cells. An early release covering more than 500 HLA-typed donors comprised approximately 290 gigabases of sequencing data and 85 million or so unique TCR sequences. Of the roughly 410 genotyped donors, 81% were placed in the genetic ancestry cluster associated with self-reported Caucasian donors. The aim of the study was to test whether cataloging public T cell receptors could identify signatures of past pathogen exposure. The study profiled the T cell repertoires of hundreds of subjects by immunosequencing and related them to cytomegalovirus serostatus. Along with the approximately 700-subject first cohort, a separate validation cohort of over a hundred different subjects was used. To predict cytomegalovirus infection status, the study brought together high-throughput TCR immunosequencing, statistical association of individual TCRs with disease status, and machine learning. A later analysis re-analyzed previously published TCR beta repertoires from about 600 donors and added high-resolution HLA genotyping to study TCR occurrence patterns. The later analysis used no new phenotypic data to find candidate immune exposures, relying instead on TCR beta sequences and their occurrence across donors. In an earlier analysis of a few hundred of the donors, high-throughput TCR beta sequencing was used to judge whether each TCR beta V gene segment behaved as functional or pseudogenic. Alongside the repertoire data, information on donor age, sex, ethnicity and CMV serostatus was compiled. A later genetic analysis took genome-wide SNP genotypes for about three fifths of the 666 donors and used that subset as a discovery cohort. Every discovery cohort repertoire had been produced on one sequencing platform. Both class I and class II loci were covered by HLA typing, at four-digit resolution. The number of typed donors differed by locus: about 629-630 for A, B, C, DRB1 and DQB1; 500 to 550 for DQA1; 606 for DPA1; and around 490 for DPB1. Four to six DR-DQ haplotypes were handled as single units for association and clustering, since linkage in the cohort was strong. Among about 390 genotyped donors of the cohort, an average of approximately 230,000 unique TCR beta nucleotide sequences were sequenced per donor, 15% to 20% of them non-productive.

Paper-wide results and their limitations: A further reported finding was that TCR beta sequences accurately predicted the HLA-A and HLA-B alleles for most subjects in the first cohort. Presence/absence analyses assumed roughly uniform sequencing depth across donors, an assumption that may not hold. A later analysis found that HLA-associated TCR beta chains were more clonally expanded and had lower generation probabilities than equally common non-associated chains. Compared with the roughly 670-donor mean, donors in an Asian-associated ancestry cluster had fewer N-insertions in productive TCRs, according to a later genetic analysis. A later genetic analysis associated a missense DCLRE1C variant with V-gene and J-gene trimming of TCR beta chains, and an independent cohort replicated the association. The only immune exposure information available for the cohort was CMV serostatus. HLA typing was unavailable for some donors at each locus, so association tests used only the typed subset. The classifier was reported to diagnose cytomegalovirus status with high specificity and sensitivity in both the original and validation cohorts. Linkage disequilibrium might explain the correlated functional status among segregating V segments, but an unknown experimental factor could not be excluded. A later analysis found that TCR association rates varied across HLA loci, with DRB1 alleles showing the most associated TCRs and HLA-C alleles the fewest. The study gave a list of under 200 TCR beta chains associated with cytomegalovirus. In vitro tests confirmed that a few of the cytomegalovirus-associated TCR beta chains recognize cytomegalovirus antigens. A cluster of highly shared sequence variants was judged likely to represent a technical artifact of the sequencing pipeline. In an earlier analysis of fewer than 750 of the donors, most TCR beta V segments were observed in productive rearrangements about 87% or about 30% of the time, broadly matching IMGT annotations. Assigning TCR associations to individual alleles was difficult when HLA alleles, especially DR and DQ, strongly co-occurred. The 87-base-pair reads could not distinguish some IMGT-functional V segments, including TRBV6-2 and TRBV6-3, so those segments were excluded. Because counts were too low, more than 15 rarely observed V segments, including chromosome 9 orphons, were excluded from the earlier analysis of several hundred of the donors. In a later analysis, several top co-occurrence clusters were reported to appear linked to parvovirus B19, influenza, CMV and Epstein-Barr virus. The cohort was sequenced for TCR beta chains only, and without alpha or paired-chain data the features that could be detected were limited. In a later analysis, 16,951 TCR beta sequences were associated with specific HLA alleles at a false discovery rate of 0.05. It was suggested by the authors that the approach could potentially be generalized to other disease states and immunological phenotypes. Across donors, most TCR sequences were observed very rarely, whereas some public TCRs were present in many individuals. According to a later analysis, most CMV-associated TCR beta chains appeared to be HLA-restricted, and the HLA associations seemed to be driven largely by CMV exposure.

Unmatched junction bases come to 10, with V trimmed by 5 bases and J by 4 bases. CDR1 and CDR2 (MNHEY, SVGAGI) derive from the germline V gene. The CDR3 contains 15 residues, cysteine and phenylalanine counted. Only CDR3 DNA is held: 45 bases, read in frame from base 1. The cohort was made up of roughly 670 healthy bone marrow donors. Cohort members were all nominally healthy when sampled, although unrecorded immune exposures were likely present. The donor tested CMV seropositive, placing the donor among the 310 or so seropositive members of the cohort. Every donor gave a peripheral blood sample, and the peripheral blood mononuclear cells from that sample were used for TCR beta sequencing. Genomic DNA was extracted from the blood cell samples with the Qiagen DNeasy Blood Extraction Kit.

This TCR came from a woman aged 25 to 45 in good health and CMV-seropositive. The sample consisted of PBMCs. Rearrangement joined TRBV6-5 to TRBJ1-2; 7 bases in the junction line up with TRBD1. The CDR3 region: CASSRLGTAIYGYTF. The nucleotide sequence is given as TGTGCCAGCAGTCGTCTAGGGACAGCTATCTATGGCTACACCTTC.